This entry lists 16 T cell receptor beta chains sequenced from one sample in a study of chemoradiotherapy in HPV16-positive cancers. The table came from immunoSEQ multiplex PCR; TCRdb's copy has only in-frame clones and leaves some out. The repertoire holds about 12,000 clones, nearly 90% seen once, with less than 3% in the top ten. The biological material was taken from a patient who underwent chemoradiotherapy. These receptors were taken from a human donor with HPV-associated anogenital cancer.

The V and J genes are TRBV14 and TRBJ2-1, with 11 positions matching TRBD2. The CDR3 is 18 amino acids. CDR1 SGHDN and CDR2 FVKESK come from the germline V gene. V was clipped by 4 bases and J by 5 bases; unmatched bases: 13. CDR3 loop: CASSLRLAGRYTHNEQFF. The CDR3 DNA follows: TGTGCCAGCAGCCTACGACTAGCGGGACGATATACTCACAATGAGCAGTTCTTC.

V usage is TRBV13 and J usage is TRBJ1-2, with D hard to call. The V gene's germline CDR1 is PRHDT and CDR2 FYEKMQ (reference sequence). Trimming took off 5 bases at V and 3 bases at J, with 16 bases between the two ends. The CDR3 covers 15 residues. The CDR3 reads CASSPPLTRDYGYTF. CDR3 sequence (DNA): TGTGCCAGCAGCCCCCCCCTTACTCGGGACTATGGCTACACCTTC.

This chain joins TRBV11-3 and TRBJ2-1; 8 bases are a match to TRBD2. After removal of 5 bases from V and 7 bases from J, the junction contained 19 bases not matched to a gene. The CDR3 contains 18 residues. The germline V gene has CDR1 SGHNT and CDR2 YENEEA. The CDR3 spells CASSPAVVAGGIGNEQFF. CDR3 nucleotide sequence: TGTGCCAGCAGCCCCGCGGTGGTGGCGGGGGGAATAGGGAATGAGCAGTTCTTC.

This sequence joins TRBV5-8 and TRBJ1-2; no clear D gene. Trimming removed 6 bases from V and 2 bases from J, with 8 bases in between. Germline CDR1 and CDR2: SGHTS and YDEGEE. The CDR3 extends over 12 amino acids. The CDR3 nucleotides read TGTGCCAGCAATAAAGGGAACTATGGCTACACCTTC. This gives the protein CASNKGNYGYTF.

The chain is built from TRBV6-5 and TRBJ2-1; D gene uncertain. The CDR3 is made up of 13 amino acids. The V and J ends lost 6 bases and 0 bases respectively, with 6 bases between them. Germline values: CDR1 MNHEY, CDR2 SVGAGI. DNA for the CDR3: TGTGCCAGCAGGGCCAGCTCCTACAATGAGCAGTTCTTC. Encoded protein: CASRASSYNEQFF.

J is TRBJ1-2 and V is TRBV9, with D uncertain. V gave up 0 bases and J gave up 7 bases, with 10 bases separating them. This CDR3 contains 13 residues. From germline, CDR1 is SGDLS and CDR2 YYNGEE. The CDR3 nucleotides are TGTGCCAGCAGCGTAGGGGTAGGGCGTGGCTACACCTTC. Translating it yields CASSVGVGRGYTF. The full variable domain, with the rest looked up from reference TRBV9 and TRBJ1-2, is DSGVTQTPKHLITATGQRVTLRCSPRSGDLSVYWYQQSLDQGLQFLIQYYNGEERAKGNILERFSAQQFPDLHSELNLSSLELGDSALYFCASSVGVGRGYTFGSGTRLTVV.

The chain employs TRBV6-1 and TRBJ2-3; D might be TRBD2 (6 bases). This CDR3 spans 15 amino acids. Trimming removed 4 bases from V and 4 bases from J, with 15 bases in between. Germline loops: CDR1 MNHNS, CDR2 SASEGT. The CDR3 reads CASSGNVRGADTQYF. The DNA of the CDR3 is TGTGCCAGCAGTGGAAATGTGCGGGGCGCAGATACGCAGTATTTT.

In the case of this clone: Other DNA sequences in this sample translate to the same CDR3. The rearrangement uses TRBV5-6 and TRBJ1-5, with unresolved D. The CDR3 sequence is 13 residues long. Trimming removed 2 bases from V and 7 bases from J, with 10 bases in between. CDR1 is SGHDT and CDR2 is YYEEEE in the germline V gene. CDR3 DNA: TGTGCCAGCAGCTTTCAAAGAAACCAGCCCCAGCATTTT. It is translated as CASSFQRNQPQHF.

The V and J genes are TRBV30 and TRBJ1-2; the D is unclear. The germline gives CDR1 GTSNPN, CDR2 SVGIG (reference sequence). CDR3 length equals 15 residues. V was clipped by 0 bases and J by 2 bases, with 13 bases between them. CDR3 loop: CAWSVSRTANYGYTF. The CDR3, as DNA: TGTGCCTGGAGTGTAAGTCGAACGGCCAACTATGGCTACACCTTC.

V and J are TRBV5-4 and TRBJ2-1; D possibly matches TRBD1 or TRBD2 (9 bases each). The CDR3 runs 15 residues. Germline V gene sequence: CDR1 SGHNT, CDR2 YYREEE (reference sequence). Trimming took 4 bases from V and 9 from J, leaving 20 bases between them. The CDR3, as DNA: TGTGCCAGCAGCAGCGGGGGGACAGGGTTTGGTGAGCAGTTCTTC. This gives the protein CASSSGGTGFGEQFF.

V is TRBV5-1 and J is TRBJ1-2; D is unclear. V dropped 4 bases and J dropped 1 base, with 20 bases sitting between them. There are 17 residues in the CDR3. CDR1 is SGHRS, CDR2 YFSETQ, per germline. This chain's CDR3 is CASSQSMGASYNYGYTF. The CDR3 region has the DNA TGCGCCAGCAGCCAGAGTATGGGAGCCTCTTATAACTATGGCTACACCTTC.

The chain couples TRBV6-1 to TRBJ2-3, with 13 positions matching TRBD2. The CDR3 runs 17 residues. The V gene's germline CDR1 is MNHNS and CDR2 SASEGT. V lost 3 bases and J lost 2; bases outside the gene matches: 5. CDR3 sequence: CASSDQLAGGPTDTQYF. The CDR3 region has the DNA TGTGCCAGCAGTGACCAACTAGCGGGAGGGCCCACAGATACGCAGTATTTT.

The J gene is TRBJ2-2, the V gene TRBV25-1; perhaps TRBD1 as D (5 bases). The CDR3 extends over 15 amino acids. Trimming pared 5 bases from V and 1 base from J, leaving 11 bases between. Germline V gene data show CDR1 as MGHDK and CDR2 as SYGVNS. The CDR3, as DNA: TGTGCCAGCAGTTTTAGACAGCAGAACACCGGGGAGCTGTTTTTT. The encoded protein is CASSFRQQNTGELFF.

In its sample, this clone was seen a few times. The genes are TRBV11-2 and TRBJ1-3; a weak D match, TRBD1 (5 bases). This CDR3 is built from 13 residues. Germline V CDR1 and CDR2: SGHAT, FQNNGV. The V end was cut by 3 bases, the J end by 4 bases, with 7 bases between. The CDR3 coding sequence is TGTGCCAGCAGCTTGACAGTAGGAAACACCATATATTTT. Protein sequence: CASSLTVGNTIYF.

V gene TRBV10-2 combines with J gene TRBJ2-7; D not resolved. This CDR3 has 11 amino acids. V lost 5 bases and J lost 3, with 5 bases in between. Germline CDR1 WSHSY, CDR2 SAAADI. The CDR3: CASSPSYEQYF. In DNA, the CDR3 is TGCGCCAGCAGTCCCAGCTACGAGCAGTACTTC.

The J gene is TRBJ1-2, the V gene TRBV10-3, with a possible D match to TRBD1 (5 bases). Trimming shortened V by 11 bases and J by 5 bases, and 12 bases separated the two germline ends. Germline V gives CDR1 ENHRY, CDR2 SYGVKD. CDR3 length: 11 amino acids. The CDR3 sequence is CASQAGYGYTF. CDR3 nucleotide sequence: TGTGCCTCACAGGCGGGTTATGGCTACACCTTC.